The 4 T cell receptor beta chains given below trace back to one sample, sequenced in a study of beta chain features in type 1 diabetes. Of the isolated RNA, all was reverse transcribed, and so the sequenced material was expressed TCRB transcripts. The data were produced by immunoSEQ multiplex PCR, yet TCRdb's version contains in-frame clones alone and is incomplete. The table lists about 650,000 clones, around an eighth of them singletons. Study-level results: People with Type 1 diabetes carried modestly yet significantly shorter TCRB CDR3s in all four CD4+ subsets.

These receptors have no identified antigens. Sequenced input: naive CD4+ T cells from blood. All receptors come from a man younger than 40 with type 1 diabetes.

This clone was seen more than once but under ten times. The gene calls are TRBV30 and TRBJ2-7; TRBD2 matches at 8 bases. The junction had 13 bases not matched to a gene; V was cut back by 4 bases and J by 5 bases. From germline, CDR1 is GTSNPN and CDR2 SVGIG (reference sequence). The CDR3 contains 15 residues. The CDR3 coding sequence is TGTGCCTGGACTAGCGGGCCCTCCCTGGTGGACGAGCAGTACTTC. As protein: CAWTSGPSLVDEQYF.

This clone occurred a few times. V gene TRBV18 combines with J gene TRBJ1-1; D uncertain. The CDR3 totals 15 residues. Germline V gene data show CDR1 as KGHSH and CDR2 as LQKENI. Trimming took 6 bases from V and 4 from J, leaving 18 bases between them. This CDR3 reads CASSPVVGRGTEAFF. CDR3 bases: TGTGCCAGCTCCCCAGTGGTGGGCCGGGGCACTGAAGCTTTCTTT.

The CDR3: CASSVGGGRGGPETQYF. CDR3 in DNA: TGTGCCAGCAGCGTAGGAGGAGGGCGGGGGGGCCCAGAGACCCAGTACTTC. The chain employs TRBV9 and TRBJ2-5, with TRBD2 matching 9 bases. After removal of 0 bases from V and 4 bases from J, the junction contained 10 bases not matched to a gene. This CDR3 spans 17 amino acids. The germline CDR1 and CDR2 sequences are SGDLS and YYNGEE.

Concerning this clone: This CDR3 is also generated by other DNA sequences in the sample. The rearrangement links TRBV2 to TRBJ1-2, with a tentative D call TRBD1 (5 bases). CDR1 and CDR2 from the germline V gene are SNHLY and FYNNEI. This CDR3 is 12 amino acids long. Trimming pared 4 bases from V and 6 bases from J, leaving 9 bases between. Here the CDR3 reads CASSVRGDGYTF. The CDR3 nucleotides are TGTGCCAGCAGTGTGCGAGGGGATGGCTACACCTTC.